This TCR beta chain is from a study of T-cell reconstitution after alpha-beta-depleted transplantation in children. CDR3 length: 16 amino acids. V shed 5 bases, J shed 5 bases, and the junction held 6 bases outside the gene matches. Unique molecular identifiers were incorporated when the TCRbeta library was constructed. TCRdb fed the PCR reads into MiXCR, producing one record per CDR3 protein. The sample has 700,000 or so distinct CDR3 sequences; around 13% are singletons. Overall study findings and caveats: Hyperexpanded clones declined; after one year, newly produced T cells mostly supplied diversity. The study reportedly traced alpha-beta T cells about two months after transplant to several hundred expanded graft clones. Recipient T cells and thymic progenitors that survived gave rise to the high TCRbeta diversity observed at day 60 in some patients.

This clonotype has ten or more counts. The target antigen is unknown. The sequence came from a girl aged 2-9 years with congenital amegakaryocytic thrombocytopenia, due to receive a stem cell transplant. This chain uses TRBV12-3 or TRBV12-4 with TRBJ2-1, with TRBD2 identical over 13 bases. This sample comprised PBMCs, obtained before TCRalphabeta/CD19-depleted stem cell transplant. CDR3 nucleotides: TGTGCCAGCAGTCGGACTAGCGGGAGTACCCACAATGAGCAGTTCTTC. Translating gives CASSRTSGSTHNEQFF.